The rows below give T cell receptor beta chains drawn from one sample of a study of neurological immune-mediated disorders. TCRdb used MiXCR to reprocess the 5' RACE reads, holding one entry per CDR3 protein. The repertoire holds 40,000 or so distinct CDR3 sequences, with roughly 7.3% as singletons. Material: PBMCs. The receptors stem from a middle-aged woman in good health. CDR3s include the opening cysteine and the closing phenylalanine or tryptophan. A D gene is named only where the DNA matches it firmly. Clone size is not always given. Where it is, it says once, few, many or a class for expanded clones.

d_call clone_size j_call v_call cdr3_nt cdr3_aa
- - TRBJ2-1 TRBV9 TGTGCCAGCAGCCTCCCGAACAGGGACGATGAGCAGTTCTTC CASSLPNRDDEQFF
- - TRBJ2-3 TRBV2 TGTGCCAGCAGCGCCCAAGGGACTACGCAGTATTTT CASSAQGTTQYF
TRBD2 many TRBJ2-5 TRBV15 TGTGCCACCAGCAGAGTAGAAGTAGCGGGAGTGAAGAGGGAGACCCAGTACTTC CATSRVEVAGVKRETQYF
- many TRBJ2-5 TRBV20-1 TGCAGTGCCCCCGTGGGAGGAGAGACCCAGTACTTC CSAPVGGETQYF
- many TRBJ1-1 TRBV12-3/TRBV12-4 TGTGCCAGCAGTTTAGAAATGTCTGAAGCTTTCTTT CASSLEMSEAFF
- many TRBJ1-4 TRBV5-6 TGTGCCAGCAGCTTGGGGGACCTCCCTAATGAAAAACTGTTTTTT CASSLGDLPNEKLFF
TRBD2 many TRBJ2-1 TRBV7-8 TGTGCCAGCAGCTCATTACTAGCGGGAGCCTACAATGAGCAGTTCTTC CASSSLLAGAYNEQFF
- many TRBJ2-1 TRBV29-1 TGCAGCGTTACCACATCGCAGCCCCTGGAAGACAATGAGCAGTTCTTC CSVTTSQPLEDNEQFF
- many TRBJ2-7 TRBV7-9 TGTGCCAGCAGCTTCGGGACAAACTACGAGCAGTACTTC CASSFGTNYEQYF
- many TRBJ2-5 TRBV24-1 TGTGCCACCAGTGAAGGGACCAAGGGGGAGACCCAGTACTTC CATSEGTKGETQYF
- - TRBJ2-1 TRBV5-1 TGCACCAGCAGCTCCCGGACCTACAACAATGAGCAGTTCTTC CTSSSRTYNNEQFF
- many TRBJ2-3 TRBV11-1 TGTGCCAGCAGCTTTGCCGGGACAACGGGATCCCCGCCAGATACGCAGTATTTT CASSFAGTTGSPPDTQYF
- many TRBJ2-1 TRBV5-1 TGCGCCAGCAGCCCCCTATACAATGAGCAGTTCTTC CASSPLYNEQFF
TRBD2 many TRBJ2-1 TRBV9 TGTGCCAGCAGCTCGGGACTAGCGGGCTACAATGAGCAGTTCTTC CASSSGLAGYNEQFF
TRBD2 many TRBJ2-7 TRBV12-3/TRBV12-4 TGTGCCAGCAGTTTAGTTGCGGGAGCCTACGAGCAGTACTTC CASSLVAGAYEQYF
- many TRBJ1-1 TRBV7-9 TGTGCCAGCATCGACACCTCCGCAAACACTGAAGCTTTCTTT CASIDTSANTEAFF
TRBD2 many TRBJ2-3 TRBV28 TGTGCCAGCAGTTGGGGGACTAGCGGGAGAACAGTCAAAGGGGTTACGCAGTATTTT CASSWGTSGRTVKGVTQYF
- many TRBJ2-3 TRBV5-5 TGTGCCAGCAGCCTAATAACAGATACGCAGTATTTT CASSLITDTQYF
- many TRBJ1-1 TRBV12-3/TRBV12-4 TGTGCCAGCAGTTTTACGAACACTGAAGCTTTCTTT CASSFTNTEAFF
- many TRBJ2-1 TRBV7-3 TGTGCCAGCAGCCCCGATCCGAGGAGATACAATGAGCAGTTCTTC CASSPDPRRYNEQFF
TRBD2 many TRBJ2-5 TRBV29-1 TGCAGCGTTCCTAGCGGGAGCTCAGAGACCCAGTACTTC CSVPSGSSETQYF
TRBD2 many TRBJ2-5 TRBV9 TGTGCCAGCAGCCAAGAGTCCCTGGGGCTAGCGGAAGAGACCCAGTACTTC CASSQESLGLAEETQYF
- once TRBJ2-6 TRBV6-6 TGTGCCATCAGCCTGCTTGGCTCTGGGGCCAACTTCCTGACTTTC CAISLLGSGANFLTF
TRBD1 many TRBJ2-7 TRBV4-3 TGCGCCAGCAGCCACGAGAGGGACAGGTTCCACGAGCAGTACTTC CASSHERDRFHEQYF
- many TRBJ2-7 TRBV27 TGTGCCAGCAGCCCCCTGGGTAGCGGTCCTTTGGAGCAGTACTTC CASSPLGSGPLEQYF
- - TRBJ1-5 TRBV9 TGTGCCAGCTGCGTCACCCGGGGCAGGGAGAGTCAGCCCCAGCATTTT CASCVTRGRESQPQHF
- many TRBJ2-4 TRBV28 TGTGCCAGCAGTTTCGAAAGTACAGCCGATCGGTACTTC CASSFESTADRYF
TRBD2 many TRBJ2-2 TRBV28 TGTGCCAGCGAACGAGGGTTGCTAGCGGGAGCCCCGAGCACCGGGGAGCTGTTTTTT CASERGLLAGAPSTGELFF